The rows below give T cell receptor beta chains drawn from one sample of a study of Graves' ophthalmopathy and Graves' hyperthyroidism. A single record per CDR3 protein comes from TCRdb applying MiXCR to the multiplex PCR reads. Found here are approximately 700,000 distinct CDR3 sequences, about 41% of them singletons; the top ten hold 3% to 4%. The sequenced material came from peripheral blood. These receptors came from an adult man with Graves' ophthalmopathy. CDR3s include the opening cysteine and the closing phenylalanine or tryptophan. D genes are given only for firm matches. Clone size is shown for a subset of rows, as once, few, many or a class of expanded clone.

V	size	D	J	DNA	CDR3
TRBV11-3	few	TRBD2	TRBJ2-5	TGTGCCAGCAGCTCGGCCGGACTAGCGGGGGGGCGGGAGACCCAGTACTTC	CASSSAGLAGGRETQYF
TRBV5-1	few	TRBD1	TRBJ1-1	TGCGCCAGCAGCTCAGCAACGGACAGGGTCCCGAACACTGAAGCTTTCTTT	CASSSATDRVPNTEAFF
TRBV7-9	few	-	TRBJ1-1	TGTGCCAGCAGCTTAGGCGATTGGGGGGCCCTCTACTTGAACACTGAAGCTTTCTTT	CASSLGDWGALYLNTEAFF
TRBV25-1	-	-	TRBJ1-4	TGTGCCAGCAGCGTTTGGCAGGGAGATGAAAAACTGTTTTTT	CASSVWQGDEKLFF
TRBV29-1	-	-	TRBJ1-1	TGCAGCGTTTCGCCTCAGGGCCGGACTGAAGCTTTCTTT	CSVSPQGRTEAFF
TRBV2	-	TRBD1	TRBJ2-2	TGTGCCAGCAGACACGACAGGGCCACCGGGGAGCTGTTTTTT	CASRHDRATGELFF
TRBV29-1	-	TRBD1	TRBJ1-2	TGCAGCGTCGTCGACAGGGGAAATATCTATGGCTACGCCTTC	CSVVDRGNIYGYAF
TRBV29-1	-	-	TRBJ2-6	TGCAGCGTTGGAAACAGGGTCTCTGGGGCCAACGTCCTGACTTTC	CSVGNRVSGANVLTF
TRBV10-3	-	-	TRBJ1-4	TGTGCCAGCAGCGGGGACGGAACTAATGAAAAACTGTTTTTT	CASSGDGTNEKLFF
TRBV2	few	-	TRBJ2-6	TGTGCCAGCACCGACCGGGACCTAGGCCCCTCCGGGGCCAACGTCCTGACTTTC	CASTDRDLGPSGANVLTF
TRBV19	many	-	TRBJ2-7	TGTGCCAGTTCCTCTGGACAGAGAGTCTACGAGCAGTACTTC	CASSSGQRVYEQYF
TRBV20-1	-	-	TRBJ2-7	TGCAGTGCTAGATGGACAGACTCCTACGAGCAGTACTTC	CSARWTDSYEQYF
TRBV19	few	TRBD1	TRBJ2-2	TGTGCCAGTAGTCAAGACAGGGCGGCCGGGGAGCTGTTTTTT	CASSQDRAAGELFF
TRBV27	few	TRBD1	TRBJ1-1	TGTGCCAGCAGTCCGTGGACAGGGAAGAACACTGAAGCTTTCTTT	CASSPWTGKNTEAFF
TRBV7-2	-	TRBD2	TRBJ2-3	TGTGCCAGCAGTAGCGGGAGGTTCACAGATACGCAGTATTTT	CASSSGRFTDTQYF
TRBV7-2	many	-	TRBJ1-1	TGTGCCAGCAGCGTACAGGAGGACACTGAAGCTTTCTTT	CASSVQEDTEAFF
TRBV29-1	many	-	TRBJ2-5	TGCAGCGTTTTGGGAGGAACCGAGACCCAGTACTTC	CSVLGGTETQYF
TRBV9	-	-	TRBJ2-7	TGTGCCAGCAGCGTAGGCCCCTCGAAGGGGATATCCTACGAGCAGTACTTC	CASSVGPSKGISYEQYF
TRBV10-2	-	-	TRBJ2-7	TGCGCCAGCAGCCAAGTTGCCGATACAACCTACGAGCAGTACTTC	CASSQVADTTYEQYF
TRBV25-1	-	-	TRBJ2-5	TGTGCCAGCGTCGGTGAGGGGCGGGAGACCCAGTACTTC	CASVGEGRETQYF
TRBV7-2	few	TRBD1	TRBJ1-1	TGTGCCAGCAGCTTGGGACAGGACCTTGAAGCTTTCTTT	CASSLGQDLEAFF
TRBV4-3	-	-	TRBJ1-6	TGCGCCAGCAGCCAAGAAGGGGGAGCAAGATATTCACCCCTCCACTTT	CASSQEGGARYSPLHF
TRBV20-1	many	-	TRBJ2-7	TGCAGTGCTCGCCAAGCAGGGTACGAGCAGTACTTC	CSARQAGYEQYF
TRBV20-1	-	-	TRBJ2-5	TGCAGTGCTGGGCCTAGGGGCCTGGGGACCCAGTACTTC	CSAGPRGLGTQYF